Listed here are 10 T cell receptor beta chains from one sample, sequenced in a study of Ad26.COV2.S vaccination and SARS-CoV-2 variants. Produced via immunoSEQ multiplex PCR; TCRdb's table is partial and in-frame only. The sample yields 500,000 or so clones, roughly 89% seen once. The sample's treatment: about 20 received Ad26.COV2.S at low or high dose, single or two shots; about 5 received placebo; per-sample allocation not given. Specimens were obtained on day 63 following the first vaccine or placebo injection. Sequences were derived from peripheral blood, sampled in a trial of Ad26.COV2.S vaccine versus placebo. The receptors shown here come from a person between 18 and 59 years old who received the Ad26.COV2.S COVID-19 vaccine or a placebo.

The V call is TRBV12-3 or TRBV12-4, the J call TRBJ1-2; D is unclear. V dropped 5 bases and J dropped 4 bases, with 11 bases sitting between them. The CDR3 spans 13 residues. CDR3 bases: TGTGCCAGCAGTGTTGGCGTCGTCTATGGCTACACCTTC. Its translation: CASSVGVVYGYTF.

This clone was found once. The CDR3 nucleotides are TGTGCCAGCAGTAACAGCTACGAGCAGTACTTC. This encodes CASSNSYEQYF. The chain carries TRBV12-3 or TRBV12-4 and TRBJ2-7; no reliable D call. Trimming stripped 5 bases from V and 3 bases from J, with 5 bases between. CDR3 size: 11 residues.

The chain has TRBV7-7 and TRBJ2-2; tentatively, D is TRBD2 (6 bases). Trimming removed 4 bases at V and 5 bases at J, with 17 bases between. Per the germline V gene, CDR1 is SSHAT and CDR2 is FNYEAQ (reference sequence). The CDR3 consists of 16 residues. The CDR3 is CASSSQPSVATGELFF. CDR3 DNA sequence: TGTGCCAGCAGCTCACAACCTAGCGTAGCAACCGGGGAGCTGTTTTTT.

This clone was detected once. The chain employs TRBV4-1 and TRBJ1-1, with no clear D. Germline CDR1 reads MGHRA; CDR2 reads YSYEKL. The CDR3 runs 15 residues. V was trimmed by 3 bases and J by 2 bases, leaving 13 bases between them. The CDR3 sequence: CASSQYPTVNTEAFF. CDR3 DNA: TGCGCCAGCAGCCAGTACCCTACAGTAAACACTGAAGCTTTCTTT.

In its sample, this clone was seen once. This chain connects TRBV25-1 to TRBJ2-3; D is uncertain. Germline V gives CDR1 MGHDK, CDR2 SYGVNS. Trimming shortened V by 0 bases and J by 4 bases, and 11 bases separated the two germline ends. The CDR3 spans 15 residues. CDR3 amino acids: CASSEYGVVSDTQYF. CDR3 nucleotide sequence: TGTGCCAGCAGTGAATATGGGGTCGTGTCAGATACGCAGTATTTT.

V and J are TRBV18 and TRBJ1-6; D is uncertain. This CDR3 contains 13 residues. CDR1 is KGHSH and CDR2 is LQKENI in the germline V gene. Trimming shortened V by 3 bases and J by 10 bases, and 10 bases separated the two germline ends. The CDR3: CASSPGSGSPLHF. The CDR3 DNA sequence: TGTGCCAGCTCACCGGGGTCCGGGTCACCCCTCCACTTT.

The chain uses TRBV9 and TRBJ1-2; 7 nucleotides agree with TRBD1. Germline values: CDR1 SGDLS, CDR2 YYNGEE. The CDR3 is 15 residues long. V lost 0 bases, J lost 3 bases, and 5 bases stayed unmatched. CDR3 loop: CASSVARGQDYGYTF. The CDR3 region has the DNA TGTGCCAGCAGCGTAGCTAGGGGGCAGGACTATGGCTACACCTTC.

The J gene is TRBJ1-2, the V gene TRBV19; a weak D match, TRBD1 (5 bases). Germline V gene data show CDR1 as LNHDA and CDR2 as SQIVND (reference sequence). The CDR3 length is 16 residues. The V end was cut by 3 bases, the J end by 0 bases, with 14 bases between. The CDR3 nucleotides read TGTGCCAGTAGTATGGTCGGGGGGACCACTAACTATGGCTACACCTTC. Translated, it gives CASSMVGGTTNYGYTF.

The CDR3 DNA reads as TGTGCCAGCAGCCGGACGGGGATAGCTAACTATGGCTACACCTTC. It yields the protein CASSRTGIANYGYTF. The chain employs TRBV7-2 and TRBJ1-2; D unresolved. The CDR3 runs 15 residues. Germline lookup yields CDR1 SGHTA and CDR2 FQGNSA. Deletions cut 5 bases from V and 0 bases from J, with 13 bases between.

This chain's CDR3 is CASSLVERNYQETQYF. Written as DNA, the CDR3 is TGTGCCAGCAGCCTAGTTGAACGGAATTACCAAGAGACCCAGTACTTC. V is TRBV3-1 (or the pseudogene TRBV3-2) and J is TRBJ2-5; D is unclear. V lost 4 bases and J lost 0, with 15 bases in between. This CDR3 region has 16 residues. Looked up from germline, CDR1 is LGHDT and CDR2 is YNNKEL (reference sequence).